The sequence of this TCR beta chain was determined in a study of blood T cell repertoires in COVID-19 (TCRdb year 2020). Turning to the overall study: Samples from collaborators originated in the United States, Italy and Spain and spanned both the acute and convalescent phases of COVID-19. The prospective study material was composed of cDNA or gDNA derived from T cells, B-cell-depleted T cells, or PBMCs. The dataset comprised deeply sampled blood TCRbeta repertoires from subjects exposed to, actively infected with, or recovered from COVID-19. The repertoires were released in a freely available public database meant as a resource for research on the immune response to SARS-CoV-2. The samples were drawn from the first 160 participants of the ongoing ImmuneRACE study and from more than 1,000 subjects provided by 6 global collaborators. Sample metadata almost always included a de-identified subject ID, COVID-19 status, age in years and sex. Where available, HLA class I and class II types were taken from metadata supplied by the sample provider and were not determined by assay-based typing. The paper as a whole reports these results and caveats: The quantity of clinical and demographic metadata differed by source and by participant and was supplied without curation.

About this clone itself: Its specific antigen is unknown. Base qualities are not recorded, but no much larger clone differs from it by a single base.

Each collaborating institution followed its own protocols to collect whole blood in K2EDTA tubes. For TCRbeta analysis, collaborators shipped samples as frozen whole blood, isolated PBMCs, or DNA extracted from either of those sample types. The immunoSEQ Assay, a bias-controlled multiplex PCR, was used to amplify TCRbeta CDR3 regions from genomic DNA. Per the original workflow: Within the assay, amplification of reference gene primers was used to estimate how many nucleated cells each sample contained. To quantify the absolute abundance of each unique TCRbeta CDR3 rearrangement, sequence reads were collapsed and filtered. For each sample, productive Simpson clonality was calculated as the square root of Simpson's diversity index over productive rearrangements. The table was pulled from immuneACCESS by TCRdb, which kept in-frame rearrangements only. Such tables lose some clones; where checked, under half of the loss comes from unresolved V genes, and the rest has no known cause. V, J and clone size are those of that table, while D and trimming were read from the DNA. The sample table records about 400,000 clones; approximately 86% of these occur just once. Of the sample, around 3% is held by the ten largest clones.

Including cysteine and phenylalanine, the CDR3 has 13 amino acids. The kept DNA is CDR3 alone, 39 bases in frame from the first base. Based on the germline V gene (reference sequence), the CDR1 and CDR2 sequences are LNHDA and SQIVND. V is cut by 7 bases and J by 4 bases, and the space between the germline ends is 13 bases. The receptor was isolated from a human donor in a cohort sampled during active COVID-19. Here the chain combines TRBV19 and TRBJ1-1; the D gene is not confidently resolved. Sequences were obtained from peripheral blood. In nucleotides, the sequence is TGTGCCAGTATTACGGAGTCCGGCACTGAAGCTTTCTTT. This translates into CASITESGTEAFF.